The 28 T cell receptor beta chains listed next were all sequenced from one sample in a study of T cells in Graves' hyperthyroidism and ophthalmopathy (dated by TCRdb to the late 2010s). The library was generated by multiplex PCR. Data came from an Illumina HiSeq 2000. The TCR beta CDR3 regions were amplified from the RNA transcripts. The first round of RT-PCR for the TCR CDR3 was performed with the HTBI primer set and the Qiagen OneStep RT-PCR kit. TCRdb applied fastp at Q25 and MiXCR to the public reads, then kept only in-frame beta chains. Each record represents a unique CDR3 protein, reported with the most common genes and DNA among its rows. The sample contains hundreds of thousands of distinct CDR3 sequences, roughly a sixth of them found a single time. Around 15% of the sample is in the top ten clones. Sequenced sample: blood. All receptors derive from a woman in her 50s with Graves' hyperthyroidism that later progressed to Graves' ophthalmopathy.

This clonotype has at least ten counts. The CDR3 sequence is CASSRPRRETQYF. The CDR3 DNA reads as TGTGCCAGCAGCCGCCCGAGGAGGGAGACCCAGTACTTC. The chain uses TRBV6-1 and TRBJ2-5, with D possibly TRBD2 on 5 matching bases. The CDR3 covers 13 residues. The V gene lost 6 bases and the J gene lost 5 bases, with 13 bases spanning the gap. Germline V gives CDR1 MNHNS, CDR2 SASEGT.

DNA for the CDR3: TGTGCCAGCAGTTTCGACCTTCCCCAAGAGACCCAGTACTTC. The encoded protein is CASSFDLPQETQYF. V usage is TRBV28 and J usage is TRBJ2-5, with unresolved D. CDR1 is MDHEN, CDR2 SYDVKM, per germline. Deletions cut 3 bases from V and 1 base from J, with 9 bases between. The CDR3 has 14 amino acids.

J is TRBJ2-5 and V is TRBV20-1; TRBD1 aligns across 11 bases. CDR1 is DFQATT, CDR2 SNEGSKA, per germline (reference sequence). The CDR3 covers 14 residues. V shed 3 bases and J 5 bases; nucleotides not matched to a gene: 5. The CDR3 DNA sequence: TGCAGTGCTAGTCAGGGACAGGGGGTTGAGACCCAGTACTTC. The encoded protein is CSASQGQGVETQYF.

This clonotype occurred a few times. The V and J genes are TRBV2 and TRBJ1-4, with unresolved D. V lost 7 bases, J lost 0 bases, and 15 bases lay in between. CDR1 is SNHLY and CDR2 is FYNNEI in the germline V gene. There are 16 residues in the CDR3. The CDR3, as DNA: TGTGCCAGCATTCGTGATCATACCACAACTAATGAAAAACTGTTTTTT. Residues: CASIRDHTTTNEKLFF. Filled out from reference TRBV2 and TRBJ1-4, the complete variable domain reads EPEVTQTPSHQVTQMGQEVILRCVPISNHLYFYWYRQILGQKVEFLVSFYNNEISEKSEIFDDQFSVERPDGSNFTLKIRSTKLEDSAMYFCASIRDHTTTNEKLFFGSGTQLSVL.

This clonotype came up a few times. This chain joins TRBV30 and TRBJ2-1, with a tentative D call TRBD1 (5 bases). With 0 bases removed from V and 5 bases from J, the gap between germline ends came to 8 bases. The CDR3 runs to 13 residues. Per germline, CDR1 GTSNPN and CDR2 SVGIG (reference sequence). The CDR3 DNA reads TGTGCCTGGAGTGTCCAGGGTCACAATGAGCAGTTCTTC. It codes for CAWSVQGHNEQFF.

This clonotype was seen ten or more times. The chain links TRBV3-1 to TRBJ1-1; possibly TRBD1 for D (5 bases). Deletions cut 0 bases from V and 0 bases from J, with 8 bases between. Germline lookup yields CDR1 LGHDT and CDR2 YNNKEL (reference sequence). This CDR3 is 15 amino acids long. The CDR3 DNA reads TGTGCCAGCAGCCAAGAGGGGCGCGTGAACACTGAAGCTTTCTTT. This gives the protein CASSQEGRVNTEAFF.

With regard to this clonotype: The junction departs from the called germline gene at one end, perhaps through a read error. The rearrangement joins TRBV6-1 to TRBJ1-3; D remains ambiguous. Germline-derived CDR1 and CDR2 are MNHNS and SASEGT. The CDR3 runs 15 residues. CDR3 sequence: CASSQVPFSGNTIYF. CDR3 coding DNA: TGTGCCAGCAGTCAAGTTCCGTTCTCTGGAAACACCATATACTTT.

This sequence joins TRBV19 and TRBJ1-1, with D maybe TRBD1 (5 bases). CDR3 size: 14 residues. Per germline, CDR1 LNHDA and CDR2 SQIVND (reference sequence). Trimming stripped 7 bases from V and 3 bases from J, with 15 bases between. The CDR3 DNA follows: TGTGCCAGTATTTGGGGCGGTCAGGACACTGAAGCTTTCTTT. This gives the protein CASIWGGQDTEAFF.

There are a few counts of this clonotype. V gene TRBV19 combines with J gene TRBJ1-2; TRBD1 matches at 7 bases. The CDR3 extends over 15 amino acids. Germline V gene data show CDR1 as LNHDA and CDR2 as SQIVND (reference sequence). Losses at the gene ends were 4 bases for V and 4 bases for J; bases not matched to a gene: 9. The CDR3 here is CASSTRDRAGYGYTF. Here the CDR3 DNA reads TGTGCCAGTAGTACCAGGGACAGAGCGGGCTATGGCTACACCTTC.

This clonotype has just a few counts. The CDR3 protein is CATSDSGTSVAKNIQYF. CDR3 sequence (DNA): TGTGCCACCAGTGATTCCGGGACAAGTGTAGCCAAAAACATTCAGTACTTC. The chain joins TRBV24-1 to TRBJ2-4; D is possibly TRBD1 (6 bases). Germline V gene lookup returns CDR1 KGHDR and CDR2 SFDVKD. V was cut by 2 bases and J by 0 bases, with 13 bases left in between. The CDR3 extends over 17 amino acids.

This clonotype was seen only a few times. The DNA of the CDR3 is TGTGCCAGCTCAACAACGGGGGATGGTGAGCAGTTCTTC. Residues: CASSTTGDGEQFF. The chain links TRBV11-2 to TRBJ2-1; perhaps TRBD2 as D (6 bases). This CDR3 is 13 amino acids long. Trimming removed 8 bases from V and 9 bases from J, with 17 bases in between. Germline V gene data show CDR1 as SGHAT and CDR2 as FQNNGV. The whole variable domain, remainder taken from reference TRBV11-2 and TRBJ2-1, is EAGVAQSPRYKIIEKRQSVAFWCNPISGHATLYWYQQILGQGPKLLIQFQNNGVVDDSQLPKDRFSAERLKGVDSTLKIQPAKLEDSAVYLCASSTTGDGEQFFGPGTRLTVL.

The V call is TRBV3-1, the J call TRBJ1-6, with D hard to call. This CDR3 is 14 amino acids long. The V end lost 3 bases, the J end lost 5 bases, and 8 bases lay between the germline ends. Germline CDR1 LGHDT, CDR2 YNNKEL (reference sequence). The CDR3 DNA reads TGTGCCAGCAGCCAGAGGGTGGATAATTCACCCCTCCACTTT. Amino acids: CASSQRVDNSPLHF.

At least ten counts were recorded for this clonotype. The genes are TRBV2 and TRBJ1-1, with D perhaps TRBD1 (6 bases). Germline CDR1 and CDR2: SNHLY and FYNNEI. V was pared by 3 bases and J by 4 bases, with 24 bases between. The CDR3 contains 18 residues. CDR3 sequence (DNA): TGTGCCAGCAGTGATGTGGGGGGCCTGTTCCCCCAGGGCACTGAAGCTTTCTTT. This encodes CASSDVGGLFPQGTEAFF.

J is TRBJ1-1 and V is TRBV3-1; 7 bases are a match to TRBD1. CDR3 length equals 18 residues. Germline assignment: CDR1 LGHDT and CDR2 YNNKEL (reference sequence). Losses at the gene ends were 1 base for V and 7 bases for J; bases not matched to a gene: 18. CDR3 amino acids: CASSQAEGAGIHGVEAFF. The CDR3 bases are TGTGCCAGCAGCCAAGCCGAGGGGGCCGGAATTCATGGAGTTGAAGCTTTCTTT.

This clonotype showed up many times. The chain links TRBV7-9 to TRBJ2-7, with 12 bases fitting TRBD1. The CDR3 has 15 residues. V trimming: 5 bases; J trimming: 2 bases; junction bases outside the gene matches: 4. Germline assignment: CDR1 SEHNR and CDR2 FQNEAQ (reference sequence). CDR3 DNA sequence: TGTGCCAGCAGCCCCGGGACAGGGGGCACCTACGAGCAGTACTTC. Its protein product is CASSPGTGGTYEQYF.

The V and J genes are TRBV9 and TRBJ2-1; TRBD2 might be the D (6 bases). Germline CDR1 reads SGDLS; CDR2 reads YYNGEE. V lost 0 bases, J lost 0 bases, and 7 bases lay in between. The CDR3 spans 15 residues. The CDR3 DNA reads TGTGCCAGCAGCGTAGGGGGGGACTCCTACAATGAGCAGTTCTTC. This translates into CASSVGGDSYNEQFF.

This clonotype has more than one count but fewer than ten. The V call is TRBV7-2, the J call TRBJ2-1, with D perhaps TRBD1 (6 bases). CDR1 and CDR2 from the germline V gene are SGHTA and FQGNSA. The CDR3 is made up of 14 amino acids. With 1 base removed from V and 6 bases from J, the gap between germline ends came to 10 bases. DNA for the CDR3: TGTGCCAGCAGCTTAGAAAGCAGGGGCAATGAGCAGTTCTTC. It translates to CASSLESRGNEQFF.

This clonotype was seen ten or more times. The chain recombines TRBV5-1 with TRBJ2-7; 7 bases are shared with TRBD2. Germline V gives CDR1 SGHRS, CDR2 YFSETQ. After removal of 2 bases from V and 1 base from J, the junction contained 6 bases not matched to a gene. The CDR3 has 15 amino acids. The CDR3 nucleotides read TGCGCCAGCAGCTTTACGGCTAGCGGATCCTACGAGCAGTACTTC. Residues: CASSFTASGSYEQYF.

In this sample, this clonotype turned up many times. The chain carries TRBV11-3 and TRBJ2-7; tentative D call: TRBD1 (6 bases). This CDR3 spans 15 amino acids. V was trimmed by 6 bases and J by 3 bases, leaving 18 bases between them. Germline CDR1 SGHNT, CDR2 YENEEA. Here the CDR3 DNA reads TGTGCCAGCAGTCCCGCCGGGACAACCTACTACGAGCAGTACTTC. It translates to CASSPAGTTYYEQYF. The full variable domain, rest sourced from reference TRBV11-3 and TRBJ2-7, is EAGVVQSPRYKIIEKKQPVAFWCNPISGHNTLYWYLQNLGQGPELLIRYENEEAVDDSQLPKDRFSAERLKGVDSTLKIQPAELGDSAVYLCASSPAGTTYYEQYFGPGTRLTVT.

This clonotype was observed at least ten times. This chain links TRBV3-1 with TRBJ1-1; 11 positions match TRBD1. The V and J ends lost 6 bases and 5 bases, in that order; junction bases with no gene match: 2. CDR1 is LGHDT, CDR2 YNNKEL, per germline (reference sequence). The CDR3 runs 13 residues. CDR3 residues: CASSWDRGTEAFF. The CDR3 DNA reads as TGTGCCAGCAGTTGGGACAGGGGGACTGAAGCTTTCTTT.

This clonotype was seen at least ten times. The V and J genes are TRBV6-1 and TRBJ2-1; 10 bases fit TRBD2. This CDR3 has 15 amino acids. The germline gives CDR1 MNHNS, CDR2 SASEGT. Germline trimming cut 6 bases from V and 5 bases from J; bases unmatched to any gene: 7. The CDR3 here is CASRNLAGVHNEQFF. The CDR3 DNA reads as TGTGCCAGCAGAAACCTAGCGGGGGTTCACAATGAGCAGTTCTTC.

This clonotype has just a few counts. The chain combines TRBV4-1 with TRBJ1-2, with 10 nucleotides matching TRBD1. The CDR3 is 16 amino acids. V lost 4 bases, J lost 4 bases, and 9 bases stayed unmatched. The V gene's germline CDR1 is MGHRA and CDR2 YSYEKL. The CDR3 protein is CASSLFGTGEPYGYTF. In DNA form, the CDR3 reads TGCGCCAGCAGCCTTTTTGGGACAGGGGAACCCTATGGCTACACCTTC.

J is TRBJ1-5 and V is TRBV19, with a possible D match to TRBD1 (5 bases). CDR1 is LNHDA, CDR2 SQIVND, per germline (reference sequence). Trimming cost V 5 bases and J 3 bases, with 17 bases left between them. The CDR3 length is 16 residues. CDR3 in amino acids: CASSQRGVQTNQPQHF. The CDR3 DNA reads TGTGCCAGTAGTCAGAGGGGTGTCCAAACCAATCAGCCCCAGCATTTT.

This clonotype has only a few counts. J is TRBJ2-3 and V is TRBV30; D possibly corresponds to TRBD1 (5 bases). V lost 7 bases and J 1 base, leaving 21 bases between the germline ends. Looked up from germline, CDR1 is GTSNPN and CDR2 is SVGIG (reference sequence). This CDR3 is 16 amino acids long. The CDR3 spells CAYIVRQGLGTDTQYF. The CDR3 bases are TGTGCCTATATCGTACGGCAGGGCCTCGGCACAGATACGCAGTATTTT.

CDR3 coding DNA: TGCAGCGTTGAAGGGCCGGTAGATACGCAGTATTTT. Translating gives CSVEGPVDTQYF. The chain recombines TRBV29-1 with TRBJ2-3; D ambiguous. The germline gives CDR1 SQVTM, CDR2 ANQGSEA. Trimming removed 1 base at V and 5 bases at J, with 7 bases between. The CDR3 runs 12 residues.

The CDR3, as DNA: TGTGCCAGCAGCGCCCTGACTAGCGGGGGCACAGATACGCAGTATTTT. Residues: CASSALTSGGTDTQYF. This chain links TRBV9 with TRBJ2-3, with 11 nucleotides matching TRBD2. Trimming cost V 3 bases and J 1 base; bases outside gene matches: 4. Germline-derived CDR1 and CDR2 are SGDLS and YYNGEE. The CDR3 loop spans 16 amino acids.

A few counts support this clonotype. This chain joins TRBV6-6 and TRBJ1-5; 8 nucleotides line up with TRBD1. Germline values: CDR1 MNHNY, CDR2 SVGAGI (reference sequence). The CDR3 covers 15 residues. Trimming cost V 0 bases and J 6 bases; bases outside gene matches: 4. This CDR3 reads CASSYSGDRGQPQHF. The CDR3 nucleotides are TGTGCCAGCAGTTACTCGGGTGACAGGGGTCAGCCCCAGCATTTT.

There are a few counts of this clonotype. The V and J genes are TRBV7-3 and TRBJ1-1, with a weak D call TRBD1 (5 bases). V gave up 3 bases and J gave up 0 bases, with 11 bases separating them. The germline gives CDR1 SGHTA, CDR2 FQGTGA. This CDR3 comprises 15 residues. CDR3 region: CASSFLRGLNTEAFF. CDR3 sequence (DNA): TGTGCCAGCAGCTTTCTTCGGGGCTTGAACACTGAAGCTTTCTTT. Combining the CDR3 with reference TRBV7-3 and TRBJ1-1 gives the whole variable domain GAGVSQTPSNKVTEKGKYVELRCDPISGHTALYWYRQSLGQGPEFLIYFQGTGAADDSGLPNDRFFAVRPEGSVSTLKIQRTERGDSAVYLCASSFLRGLNTEAFFGQGTRLTVV.